The present TCR beta chain was sequenced within a study of T cells in Graves' hyperthyroidism and ophthalmopathy (dated by TCRdb to between 2018 and 2021). Describing the broader study: Peripheral blood samples were taken at initial diagnosis, before any treatment was given. In more than 5 Graves' hyperthyroidism patients, the study also compared T-cell repertoires from thyroid tissue with T-cell repertoires from blood. After sampling, hyperthyroidism patients received methimazole starting at 30 mg daily, and ophthalmopathy patients received high-dose intravenous methylprednisolone. The paper reports TCR Vbeta CDR3 sequencing of some 140 peripheral blood samples: approximately 41 ophthalmopathy, 75 to 80 hyperthyroidism and some 17 progressor patients. Prospective prediction of ophthalmopathy was tested in an independent validation cohort of some 20 hyperthyroidism patients and some 17 patients who later progressed to ophthalmopathy. The approximately 98 discovery patients were randomly divided into training and test sets at a 7:3 ratio. To identify TCR V-J signatures that set the groups apart, the researchers used a discovery cohort of 100 patients, made up of around 40 with Graves' ophthalmopathy and 57 with stable Graves' hyperthyroidism. The paper as a whole reports these results and caveats: In validation, the model predicted progression to ophthalmopathy a median of around 6.5 months before onset, with roughly 71% sensitivity and roughly 72% specificity. A model built on a 13 V-J signature distinguished ophthalmopathy from stable hyperthyroidism, reaching 87.88% sensitivity and around 81% specificity in cross-validation and 80%/75% in testing. Most expanded thyroid clonotypes (frequency above 0.001) were also detected in blood, a finding suggesting that blood repertoires may reflect thyroid immune responses. Sample size was not statistically predetermined, and blinding of investigators to group allocation was not performed.

Stable Graves' hyperthyroidism was defined as the absence of progression to ophthalmopathy over 18 months of follow-up. Hyperthyroidism patients were newly diagnosed, had a disease duration of under 2 months, and were aged 18 to 65 years. The study excluded patients with uncontrolled infections, other autoimmune diseases, pregnancy or lactation. Diagnoses were based on clinical symptoms, serum thyroxine and TRAb, thyroid ultrasound and orbital computed tomography. PBMCs were separated from over 9 ml of fresh peripheral blood using Ficoll-Paque density gradient centrifugation. Total RNA was extracted with Trizol reagent, and quality was checked on an Agilent 2100 Bioanalyzer. TCR beta CDR3 regions were amplified from RNA transcripts. The first round of RT-PCR for the TCR CDR3 was performed with the HTBI primer set and the Qiagen OneStep RT-PCR kit. Libraries were constructed in a second round of multiplex PCR, after which size selection and purification were performed. Paired-end sequencing of the libraries was performed with 100 bp reads on an Illumina HiSeq2000. In the paper's pipeline: SOAPnuke was used to process the raw data, throwing out any read that contained adapters or uncalled bases, had a mean Phred below 15, or lacked an exact constant-primer or identifier match. COPE v1.2.5 was used to merge high-quality paired reads, and clonotypes were defined as unique nucleotide sequences. MiTCR v1.1 was used to align the clonotypes against IMGT TRBV, TRBD and TRBJ reference segments. Only V-J combinations with frequency above 0.0001, covering about 99% of repertoires, were analysed. A TCS score was defined as the ratio between F50 (clonal expansion) and ExV (chaos), using BLOSUM62-based TCRdist between CDR3 peptides within each V-J. Welch's t-statistics and random forest reduced some 510 V-J features to roughly 13, which were used in a naive Bayes classifier (R e1071). The public reads were reprocessed in TCRdb via fastp at Q25 and MiXCR, keeping in-frame beta chains. Under each unique CDR3 protein, matching rows form one entry showing the most common genes and DNA. V and J calls and clone size were set by TCRdb, not the authors. Across this sample there are a few hundred thousand distinct CDR3 sequences, with about 14% seen only once. The biggest ten clones account for more than 11% of the sample.

Deletion took 1 base off V and 6 bases off J, with a span of 15 bases between the germline ends. From cysteine to phenylalanine, the CDR3 is 14 amino acids long. The CDR3 DNA has 42 bases and is translated from base 1. The germline V gene provides CDR1 SQVTM and CDR2 ANQGSEA. The table lists this clonotype with a few counts. Its antigen is unknown. Qualities for individual bases were not recorded, and no much larger clone is one base off. The TCR originated in a woman aged 40 to 50 with Graves' hyperthyroidism. Here the chain combines TRBV29-1 and TRBJ1-2, with the D gene not clear enough to name. Sequenced input: blood. CDR3 sequence: CSVEGAKDGNGYTF. The DNA reads as follows: TGCAGCGTTGAAGGAGCGAAGGACGGAAATGGCTACACCTTC.